The text below deals with one T cell receptor (beta chain). What it recognizes is unknown. These data are taken from a study of T cells in tuberculosis. Germline assignment: CDR1 SGHTA and CDR2 FQGNSA. This CDR3 is built from 17 residues. J lost 8 bases, V lost 0 bases, and 11 bases had no gene match. General observations from the study: Smaller distances to GMM-specific TCRs suggested their expansion in active tuberculosis.

The table came from immunoSEQ multiplex PCR; TCRdb's copy has only in-frame clones and leaves some out. The top ten clones hold 7.5% of a sample with tens of thousands of clones, roughly 95% of them seen once. This TCR was sampled from a donor aged 10-30 years with latent tuberculosis or without tuberculosis infection. Sequencing used PBMCs. The chain couples TRBV7-2 to TRBJ2-1; 9 bases are shared with TRBD2. This CDR3 reads CASSLAPPAGGRDEQFF. The CDR3 DNA reads as TGTGCCAGCAGCTTAGCGCCCCCAGCGGGGGGCAGGGATGAGCAGTTCTTC.